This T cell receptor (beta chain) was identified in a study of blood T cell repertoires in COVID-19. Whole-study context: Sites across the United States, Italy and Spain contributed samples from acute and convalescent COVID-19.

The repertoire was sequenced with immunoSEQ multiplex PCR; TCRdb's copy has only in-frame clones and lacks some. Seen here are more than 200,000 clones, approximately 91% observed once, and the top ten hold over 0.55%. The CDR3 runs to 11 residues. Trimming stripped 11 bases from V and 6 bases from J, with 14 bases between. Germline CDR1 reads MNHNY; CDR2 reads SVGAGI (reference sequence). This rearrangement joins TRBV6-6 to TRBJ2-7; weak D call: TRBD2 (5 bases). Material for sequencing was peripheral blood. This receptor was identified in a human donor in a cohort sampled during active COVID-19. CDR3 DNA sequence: TGTGCCGTTCGGGGTTTGTCCGAGCAGTACTTC. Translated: CAVRGLSEQYF.